Shown below are 27 T cell receptor beta chains from a single sample sequenced in a study of shared clonotypes between healthy human individuals. Sequenced by immunoSEQ multiplex PCR; TCRdb stores in-frame clones only, minus some. The profile shows about 2.4 million clones, roughly 93% of them singletons. Sequences were obtained from naive CD4+ T cells from PBMCs. Subset of the sample: CD45RA+ positively selected. These receptors were taken from a man younger than 35 in good health. Some clones in this sample may be carry-over from other donors' samples.

The gene calls are TRBV4-1 and TRBJ1-1; 9 positions agree with TRBD1. This CDR3 contains 15 residues. The junction had 16 bases not matched to a gene; V was cut back by 10 bases and J by 7 bases. In germline, CDR1 is MGHRA, CDR2 YSYEKL. CDR3 residues: CATRVGQGLQGEAFF. In nucleotides, the CDR3 is TGCGCCACCCGAGTTGGACAGGGGCTGCAGGGTGAAGCTTTCTTT.

V is TRBV5-1 and J is TRBJ2-2, with 12 bases fitting TRBD1. V lost 3 bases, J lost 5 bases, and 2 bases stayed unmatched. The CDR3 is made up of 15 amino acids. Germline V gene sequence: CDR1 SGHRS, CDR2 YFSETQ. The CDR3 loop is CASSSGQGATGELFF. The CDR3 DNA reads TGCGCCAGCAGCTCGGGACAGGGGGCAACCGGGGAGCTGTTTTTT.

This chain links TRBV28 with TRBJ2-7; perhaps TRBD1 as D (5 bases). There are 13 residues in the CDR3. The ends were cut back, 3 bases at V and 2 bases at J, with 8 bases in the middle. The germline CDR1 and CDR2 sequences are MDHEN and SYDVKM. CDR3 residues: CASSFNRPYEQYF. CDR3 nucleotide sequence: TGTGCCAGCAGTTTTAACAGGCCCTACGAGCAGTACTTC.

CDR3 protein: CASSPVAGRTYNEQFF. CDR3 DNA: TGTGCCAGCAGCCCGGTCGCCGGGCGGACCTACAATGAGCAGTTCTTC. The chain combines TRBV7-9 with TRBJ2-1; no definite D call. Germline values: CDR1 SEHNR, CDR2 FQNEAQ (reference sequence). The germline V and J ends were trimmed by 5 bases and 2 bases, with 16 bases remaining between them. CDR3 length equals 16 residues.

The genes are TRBV6-6 and TRBJ1-5; TRBD1 might be the D (6 bases). V was trimmed by 5 bases and J by 1 base, leaving 12 bases between them. Per the germline V gene, CDR1 is MNHNY and CDR2 is SVGAGI (reference sequence). The CDR3 covers 15 residues. The CDR3 sequence is CASSMGGWSNQPQHF. CDR3 in DNA: TGTGCCAGCAGTATGGGGGGCTGGAGCAATCAGCCCCAGCATTTT.

The rearrangement joins TRBV15 to TRBJ1-1; perhaps TRBD1 as D (5 bases). Germline CDR1 reads LNHNV; CDR2 reads YYDKDF (reference sequence). CDR3 size: 14 residues. V was pared by 3 bases and J by 3 bases, with 11 bases between. CDR3 region: CATSSSAGYTEAFF. CDR3 nucleotides: TGTGCCACCAGCAGCAGCGCAGGGTACACTGAAGCTTTCTTT.

This chain uses TRBV2 with TRBJ2-2; tentatively, D is TRBD2 (5 bases). The CDR3 covers 13 residues. Trimming shortened V by 8 bases and J by 1 base, and 8 bases separated the two germline ends. The germline CDR1 and CDR2 sequences are SNHLY and FYNNEI. CDR3 bases: TGTGCCAGCGTCCGGGGGAACACCGGGGAGCTGTTTTTT. Translation gives CASVRGNTGELFF.

This chain uses TRBV19 with TRBJ1-5; tentative D call: TRBD1 (6 bases). Looked up from germline, CDR1 is LNHDA and CDR2 is SQIVND (reference sequence). The CDR3 runs to 15 residues. Trimming removed 4 bases from V and 7 bases from J, with 17 bases in between. The CDR3 DNA sequence: TGTGCCAGTAGTACATTACAGGGCCCCGGGCAGCCCCAGCATTTT. Residues: CASSTLQGPGQPQHF.

This clone was seen only once. Within the sample, other DNA sequences also encode this same CDR3. V is TRBV6-1 and J is TRBJ2-5, with a possible D match to TRBD2 (5 bases). Trimming cost V 7 bases and J 5 bases, with 8 bases left between them. CDR3 length: 11 residues. The V gene's germline CDR1 is MNHNS and CDR2 SASEGT. Here the CDR3 reads CASTRGETQYF. The CDR3 nucleotides are TGTGCCAGCACCCGAGGGGAGACCCAGTACTTC.

Regarding this clone: The same CDR3 arises from other DNA sequences in this sample as well. The genes are TRBV6-1 and TRBJ2-7; tentatively, D is TRBD2 (5 bases). The V end lost 3 bases, the J end lost 5 bases, and 8 bases lay between the germline ends. The CDR3 length is 12 residues. In germline, CDR1 is MNHNS, CDR2 SASEGT. Written as DNA, the CDR3 is TGTGCCAGCAGTGACCCCGGGGACGAGCAGTACTTC. Protein: CASSDPGDEQYF.

This clone was seen once. Other DNA sequences within the sample encode an identical CDR3. This chain links TRBV27 with TRBJ2-7; D is uncertain. The CDR3 consists of 11 residues. Deletions cut 6 bases from V and 2 bases from J, with 5 bases between. Per the germline V gene, CDR1 is MNHEY and CDR2 is SMNVEV (reference sequence). The CDR3 DNA reads as TGTGCCAGCAGCTCCGCCTACGAGCAGTACTTC. Its translation is CASSSAYEQYF.

The chain uses TRBV29-1 and TRBJ2-3; no firm D call. Germline values: CDR1 SQVTM, CDR2 ANQGSEA. Trimming shortened V by 2 bases and J by 4 bases, and 4 bases separated the two germline ends. The CDR3 totals 11 residues. The CDR3 bases are TGCAGCGTTGAAAAGTCAGATACGCAGTATTTT. Protein: CSVEKSDTQYF.

The J gene is TRBJ2-5, the V gene TRBV28; D is unclear. With 3 bases removed from V and 8 bases from J, the gap between germline ends came to 13 bases. This CDR3 has 13 amino acids. Germline values: CDR1 MDHEN, CDR2 SYDVKM. The CDR3 loop reads CASSLPAQTTQYF. The DNA of the CDR3 is TGTGCCAGCAGTTTGCCTGCACAAACAACCCAGTACTTC.

Note on this clone: One end of the junction fails to match germline, which may point to a read error. This chain uses TRBV20-1 with TRBJ2-3; D might be TRBD2 (6 bases). CDR1 DFQATT and CDR2 SNEGSKA come from the germline V gene (reference sequence). This CDR3 region has 11 residues. CDR3 region: CSASPVYGTQF. CDR3 in DNA: TGCAGTGCTAGCCCCGTTTACGGGACTCAATTT.

V is TRBV11-2 and J is TRBJ1-4; D ambiguous. This CDR3 is 13 amino acids long. The germline V gene has CDR1 SGHAT and CDR2 FQNNGV. Trimming took 2 bases from V and 7 from J, leaving 8 bases between them. CDR3 nucleotide sequence: TGTGCCAGCAGCTTACGGGGAGGTGAAAAACTGTTTTTT. Translated: CASSLRGGEKLFF.

The gene calls are TRBV27 and TRBJ2-1; TRBD2 matches at 9 bases. The CDR3 totals 16 residues. Germline values: CDR1 MNHEY, CDR2 SMNVEV (reference sequence). V shed 4 bases and J 0 bases; nucleotides not matched to a gene: 4. CDR3 sequence (DNA): TGTGCCAGCAGTTCCCGACTAGCGGACTCCTACAATGAGCAGTTCTTC. Its translation is CASSSRLADSYNEQFF.

This clone was seen just once. As DNA, the CDR3 is TGCGCCAGCAGCTCCACTCAAGTCCGTGGGAGCGAGCAGTACTTC. It translates to CASSSTQVRGSEQYF. The J gene is TRBJ2-7, the V gene TRBV5-1; perhaps TRBD2 as D (5 bases). Trimming left V 3 bases short and J 6 bases short, with 19 bases between. Germline V CDR1 and CDR2: SGHRS, YFSETQ. This CDR3 is built from 15 residues.

The chain has TRBV7-9 and TRBJ2-7, with 7 bases that match TRBD2. This CDR3 is 16 amino acids long. V shed 4 bases and J 4 bases; nucleotides not matched to a gene: 13. Germline values: CDR1 SEHNR, CDR2 FQNEAQ (reference sequence). CDR3 in DNA: TGTGCCAGCAGCTCCGCTCGGGGCGGGAGCATTTACGAGCAGTACTTC. Protein product: CASSSARGGSIYEQYF.

The chain joins TRBV2 to TRBJ1-2; 8 nucleotides align to TRBD1. Trimming at V came to 6 bases and at J to 4 bases, leaving 7 bases not matched to a gene. This CDR3 is built from 14 residues. The germline CDR1 and CDR2 sequences are SNHLY and FYNNEI. For the CDR3, the DNA is TGTGCCAGCAGAGGGTTTACAGGGGGCTATGGCTACACCTTC. Translated, it gives CASRGFTGGYGYTF.

CDR3 sequence (DNA): TGTGCCAGCAGTTACCCGCCGACAGGACGAGAGACCCAGTACTTC. It encodes CASSYPPTGRETQYF. The rearrangement links TRBV28 to TRBJ2-5, with a tentative D call TRBD1 (6 bases). V lost 4 bases and J 4 bases, leaving 16 bases between the germline ends. The CDR3 is made up of 15 amino acids. Germline CDR1 and CDR2: MDHEN and SYDVKM.

V usage is TRBV30 and J usage is TRBJ1-5; D is possibly TRBD1 (5 bases). Germline assignment: CDR1 GTSNPN and CDR2 SVGIG (reference sequence). With 5 bases removed from V and 4 bases from J, the gap between germline ends came to 15 bases. The CDR3 runs to 14 residues. DNA for the CDR3: TGTGCCTGGGGGCGGCAGGGACTAAATCAGCCCCAGCATTTT. Translated, it gives CAWGRQGLNQPQHF.

The chain recombines TRBV9 with TRBJ1-3; maybe TRBD1 (6 bases). The V gene's germline CDR1 is SGDLS and CDR2 YYNGEE. The length of the CDR3 is 14 residues. V was pared by 2 bases and J by 2 bases, with 8 bases between. CDR3 sequence: CASSVGQPGNTIYF. The CDR3 DNA reads TGTGCCAGCAGCGTGGGACAACCTGGAAACACCATATATTTT. The complete variable domain, with remaining parts taken from reference TRBV9 and TRBJ1-3, reads DSGVTQTPKHLITATGQRVTLRCSPRSGDLSVYWYQQSLDQGLQFLIQYYNGEERAKGNILERFSAQQFPDLHSELNLSSLELGDSALYFCASSVGQPGNTIYFGEGSWLTVV.

This chain joins TRBV5-8 and TRBJ1-5; a weak D match, TRBD1 (6 bases). Germline CDR1 and CDR2: SGHTS and YDEGEE. Trimming stripped 4 bases from V and 7 bases from J, with 12 bases between. This CDR3 is built from 13 residues. CDR3 amino acids: CASSVDRGQPQHF. In nucleotides, the CDR3 is TGTGCCAGCAGCGTGGACAGAGGACAGCCCCAGCATTTT.

The chain employs TRBV28 and TRBJ1-1; 8 bases map to TRBD1. After removal of 3 bases from V and 4 bases from J, the junction contained 10 bases not matched to a gene. CDR3 length: 16 residues. Germline CDR1 reads MDHEN; CDR2 reads SYDVKM. The CDR3 region has the DNA TGTGCCAGCAGTTTCCTCCCTCAAACAGGGGGCACTGAAGCTTTCTTT. Its protein is CASSFLPQTGGTEAFF.

The genes are TRBV4-1 and TRBJ2-4; D might be TRBD2 (6 bases). Trimming shortened V by 1 base and J by 4 bases, and 14 bases separated the two germline ends. The CDR3 extends over 16 amino acids. The germline V gene has CDR1 MGHRA and CDR2 YSYEKL. The CDR3 coding sequence is TGCGCCAGCAGCCAAGCTTACGGGACTGCTAAAAACATTCAGTACTTC. It yields the protein CASSQAYGTAKNIQYF.

The rearrangement uses TRBV5-1 and TRBJ2-3, with TRBD2 matching 14 bases. Trimming at V came to 2 bases and at J to 4 bases, leaving 3 bases not matched to a gene. The CDR3 has 16 residues. Per germline, CDR1 SGHRS and CDR2 YFSETQ. The CDR3 DNA reads TGCGCCAGCAGCTTAGGGACTAGCGGGAGAGCAGATACGCAGTATTTT. Its translation is CASSLGTSGRADTQYF.

The rearrangement links TRBV2 to TRBJ2-7, with 9 nucleotides matching TRBD2. Germline CDR1 and CDR2: SNHLY and FYNNEI. The J segment lost 6 bases and the V segment lost 11 bases, leaving 11 bases of the junction unmatched. The CDR3 runs 13 residues. CDR3 bases: TGTGCCGGGTCGGCGGGAGGGTTGGGCGAGCAGTACTTC. This gives the protein CAGSAGGLGEQYF. Using reference TRBV2 and TRBJ2-7 for the parts outside the CDR3, the full variable domain is EPEVTQTPSHQVTQMGQEVILRCVPISNHLYFYWYRQILGQKVEFLVSFYNNEISEKSEIFDDQFSVERPDGSNFTLKIRSTKLEDSAMYFCAGSAGGLGEQYFGPGTRLTVT.